These 9 T cell receptor beta chains were sequenced from one sample in a study of blood T cell repertoires in COVID-19. Measured with immunoSEQ multiplex PCR; TCRdb has only the in-frame clones, and not every one. The profile shows about 410,000 clones, nearly 90% of them singletons. Material for sequencing was PBMCs or T cells enriched from blood (not recorded which). These TCRs come from a woman aged 30 to 39 who had recovered from COVID-19.

The chain combines TRBV18 with TRBJ1-1; 12 bases align to TRBD1. The CDR3 runs to 16 residues. V dropped 3 bases and J dropped 2; count of bases not matched to a gene: 4. Per germline, CDR1 KGHSH and CDR2 LQKENI. CDR3 sequence reads: CASSPGQGATNTEAFF. DNA for the CDR3: TGTGCCAGCTCACCGGGACAGGGGGCGACTAACACTGAAGCTTTCTTT.

This chain uses TRBV6-5 with TRBJ2-3; maybe TRBD2 (6 bases). This CDR3 contains 13 residues. The V gene lost 8 bases and the J gene lost 2 bases, with 11 bases spanning the gap. Germline values: CDR1 MNHEY, CDR2 SVGAGI. This CDR3 is CASGRDSTDTQYF. The CDR3, as DNA: TGTGCCAGCGGTCGGGACTCCACAGATACGCAGTATTTT.

CDR3 protein: CASSFLQGGYTF. The CDR3 coding sequence is TGTGCCAGCAGTTTTTTACAGGGTGGCTACACCTTC. The chain couples TRBV12-3 or TRBV12-4 to TRBJ1-2; possibly TRBD1 for D (6 bases). This CDR3 is built from 12 residues. V dropped 3 bases and J dropped 7 bases, with 9 bases sitting between them.

The CDR3 sequence is CASSQDGWTSSDTQYF. In DNA, the CDR3 is TGCGCCAGCAGCCAAGATGGCTGGACTAGTTCAGATACGCAGTATTTT. The chain couples TRBV4-1 to TRBJ2-3; TRBD2 matches 7 bases. This CDR3 is built from 16 residues. In germline, CDR1 is MGHRA, CDR2 YSYEKL. The junction had 7 bases not matched to a gene; V was cut back by 0 bases and J by 4 bases.

This clone has only one observation. The chain has TRBV5-1 and TRBJ1-4, with 7 bases fitting TRBD1. The germline gives CDR1 SGHRS, CDR2 YFSETQ. The junction had 8 bases not matched to a gene; V was cut back by 4 bases and J by 5 bases. This CDR3 has 15 residues. The CDR3 loop is CASSIQGLRNEKLFF. For the CDR3, the DNA is TGCGCCAGCAGCATACAGGGGTTACGAAATGAAAAACTGTTTTTT. The full variable domain, completed using reference TRBV5-1 and TRBJ1-4, is KAGVTQTPRYLIKTRGQQVTLSCSPISGHRSVSWYQQTPGQGLQFLFEYFSETQRNKGNFPGRFSGRQFSNSRSEMNVSTLELGDSALYLCASSIQGLRNEKLFFGSGTQLSVL.

This clone was recorded a few times. The chain recombines TRBV7-2 with TRBJ2-7; the D gene is possibly TRBD2 (6 bases). CDR3 length: 13 residues. Trimming left V 0 bases short and J 6 bases short, with 9 bases between. Germline V lookup: CDR1 SGHTA, CDR2 FQGNSA. The CDR3 region is CASSLAGAGEQYF. The CDR3 nucleotides read TGTGCCAGCAGCTTAGCCGGAGCGGGCGAGCAGTACTTC. Complete variable domain (other parts from reference TRBV7-2 and TRBJ2-7): GAGVSQSPSNKVTEKGKDVELRCDPISGHTALYWYRQSLGQGLEFLIYFQGNSAPDKSGLPSDRFSAERTGGSVSTLTIQRTQQEDSAVYLCASSLAGAGEQYFGPGTRLTVT.

The chain carries TRBV27 and TRBJ2-7, with 10 bases aligning to TRBD1. There are 15 residues in the CDR3. In germline, CDR1 is MNHEY, CDR2 SMNVEV (reference sequence). J was trimmed by 3 bases and V by 5 bases; bases with no gene match: 7. For the CDR3, the DNA is TGTGCCAGCAGTCTCAACCGGGACAGGGGCTACGAGCAGTACTTC. Translation: CASSLNRDRGYEQYF.

Concerning this clone: Distinct nucleotide sequences in the sample also encode this CDR3. V is TRBV5-1 and J is TRBJ2-3; D is uncertain. The ends were cut back, 2 bases at V and 6 bases at J, with 4 bases in the middle. This CDR3 has 11 amino acids. Germline V gene data show CDR1 as SGHRS and CDR2 as YFSETQ. CDR3 DNA: TGCGCCAGCAGCTTATCGGATACGCAGTATTTT. It yields the protein CASSLSDTQYF.

The chain has TRBV7-2 and TRBJ1-6, with a weak D call TRBD1 (6 bases). The germline V and J ends were trimmed by 1 base and 7 bases, with 11 bases remaining between them. This CDR3 contains 15 residues. CDR1 and CDR2 from the germline V gene are SGHTA and FQGNSA. The CDR3 spells CASSLVAGGNSPLHF. CDR3 in DNA: TGTGCCAGCAGCTTAGTTGCGGGGGGCAATTCACCCCTCCACTTT.